The present T cell receptor beta chain was sequenced within a study of T cell changes during pregnancy in multiple sclerosis. Produced via immunoSEQ multiplex PCR; TCRdb's table is partial and in-frame only. The table includes fewer than 60,000 clones, less than 95% detected once. The starting material was peripheral blood, obtained in the third trimester of pregnancy. The clonotype comes from a female donor in good health, enrolled as a control in a pregnancy study.

The CDR3 DNA is TGCGCCAGCAGCTTGTCGGGACAGGCGATCTTCGGAGAGACCCAGTACTTC. Amino acid sequence: CASSLSGQAIFGETQYF. The chain combines TRBV5-1 with TRBJ2-5; 8 bases align to TRBD1. CDR3 length: 17 residues. The V segment lost 1 base and the J segment 4 bases; nucleotides outside the gene matches: 12. Per germline, CDR1 SGHRS and CDR2 YFSETQ.